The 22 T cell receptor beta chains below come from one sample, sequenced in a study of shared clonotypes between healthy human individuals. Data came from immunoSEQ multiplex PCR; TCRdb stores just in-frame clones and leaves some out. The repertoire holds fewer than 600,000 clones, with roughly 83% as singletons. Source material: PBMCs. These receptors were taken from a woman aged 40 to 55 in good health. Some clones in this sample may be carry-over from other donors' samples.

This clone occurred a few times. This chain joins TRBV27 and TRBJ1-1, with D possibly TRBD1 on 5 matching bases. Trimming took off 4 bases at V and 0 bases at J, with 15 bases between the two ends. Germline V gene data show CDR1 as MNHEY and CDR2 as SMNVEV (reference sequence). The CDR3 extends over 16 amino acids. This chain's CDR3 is CASSSLGGGMNTEAFF. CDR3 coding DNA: TGTGCCAGCAGTTCCCTCGGGGGAGGTATGAACACTGAAGCTTTCTTT.

The CDR3 nucleotides read TGTGCCAGCTCACCACTCTCCAGCGGAATCTACAATGAGCAGTTCTTC. Translating it yields CASSPLSSGIYNEQFF. The chain joins TRBV18 to TRBJ2-1, with D tentatively TRBD2 (5 bases). Germline CDR1 is KGHSH and CDR2 is LQKENI. The V gene lost 1 base and the J gene lost 3 bases, with 13 bases spanning the gap. The CDR3 totals 16 residues.

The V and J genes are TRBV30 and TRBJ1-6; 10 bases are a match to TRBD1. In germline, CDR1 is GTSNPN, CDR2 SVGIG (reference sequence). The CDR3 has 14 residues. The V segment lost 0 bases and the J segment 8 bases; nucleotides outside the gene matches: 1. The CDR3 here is CAWSVGQGHSPLHF. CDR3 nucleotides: TGTGCCTGGAGTGTGGGACAGGGGCATTCACCCCTCCACTTT.

As DNA, the CDR3 is TGTGCCAGCAGACCTAGGACAGGGGGCAGCGCTGAAGCTTTCTTT. Translation: CASRPRTGGSAEAFF. This chain links TRBV28 with TRBJ1-1; 11 bases agree with TRBD1. Germline CDR1 reads MDHEN; CDR2 reads SYDVKM. The CDR3 consists of 15 residues. V was clipped by 6 bases and J by 6 bases; unmatched bases: 9.

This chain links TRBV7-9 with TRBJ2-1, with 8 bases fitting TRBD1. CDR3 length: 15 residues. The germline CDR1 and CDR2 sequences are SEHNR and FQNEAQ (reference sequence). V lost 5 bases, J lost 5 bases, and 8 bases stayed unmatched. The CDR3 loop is CASSLLTGVNNEQFF. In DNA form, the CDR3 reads TGTGCCAGCAGCCTATTGACAGGGGTCAACAATGAGCAGTTCTTC.

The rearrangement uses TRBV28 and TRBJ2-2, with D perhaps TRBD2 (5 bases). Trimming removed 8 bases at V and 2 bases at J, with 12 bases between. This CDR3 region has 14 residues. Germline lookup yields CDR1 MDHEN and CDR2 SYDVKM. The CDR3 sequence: CASCLTGNTGELFF. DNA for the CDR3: TGTGCCAGCTGCCTGACGGGAAACACCGGGGAGCTGTTTTTT. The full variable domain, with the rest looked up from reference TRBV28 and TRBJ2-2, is DVKVTQSSRYLVKRTGEKVFLECVQDMDHENMFWYRQDPGLGLRLIYFSYDVKMKEKGDIPEGYSVSREKKERFSLILESASTNQTSMYLCASCLTGNTGELFFGEGSRLTVL.

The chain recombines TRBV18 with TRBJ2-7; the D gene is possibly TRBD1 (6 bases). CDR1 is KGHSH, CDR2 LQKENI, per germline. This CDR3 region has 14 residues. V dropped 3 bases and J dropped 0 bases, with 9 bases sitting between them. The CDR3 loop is CASSPRDNSYEQYF. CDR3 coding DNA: TGTGCCAGCTCACCGAGGGACAACTCCTACGAGCAGTACTTC.

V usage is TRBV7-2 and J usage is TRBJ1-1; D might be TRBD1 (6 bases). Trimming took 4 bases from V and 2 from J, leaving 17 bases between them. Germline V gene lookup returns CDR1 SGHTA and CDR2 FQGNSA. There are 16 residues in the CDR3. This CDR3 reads CASSSRGGAGNTEAFF. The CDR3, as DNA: TGTGCCAGCAGCTCCCGTGGGGGGGCCGGTAACACTGAAGCTTTCTTT.

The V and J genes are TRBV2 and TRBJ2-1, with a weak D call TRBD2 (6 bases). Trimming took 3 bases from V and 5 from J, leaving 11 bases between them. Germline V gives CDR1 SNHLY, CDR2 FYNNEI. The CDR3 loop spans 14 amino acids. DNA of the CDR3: TGTGCCAGCAGTGACAGAGCGGGTAACAATGAGCAGTTCTTC. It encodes CASSDRAGNNEQFF.

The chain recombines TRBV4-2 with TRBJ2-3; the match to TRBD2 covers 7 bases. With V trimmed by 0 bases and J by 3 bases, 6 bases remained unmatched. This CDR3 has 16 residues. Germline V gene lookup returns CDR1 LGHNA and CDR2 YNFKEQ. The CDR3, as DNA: TGTGCCAGCAGCCAAGAAGGGAGGGAGGGGACAGATACGCAGTATTTT. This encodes CASSQEGREGTDTQYF.

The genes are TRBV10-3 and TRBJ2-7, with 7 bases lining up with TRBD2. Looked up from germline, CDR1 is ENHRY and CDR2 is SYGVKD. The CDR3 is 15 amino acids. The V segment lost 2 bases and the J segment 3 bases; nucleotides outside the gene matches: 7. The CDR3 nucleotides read TGTGCCATCAGTGAGGTGGGCGGGGGAAACTACGAGCAGTACTTC. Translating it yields CAISEVGGGNYEQYF.

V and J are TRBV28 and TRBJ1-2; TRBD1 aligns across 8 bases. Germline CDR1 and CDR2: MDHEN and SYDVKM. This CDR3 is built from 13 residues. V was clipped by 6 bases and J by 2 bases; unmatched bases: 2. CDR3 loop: CASRGDRNYGYTF. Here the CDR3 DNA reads TGTGCCAGCAGGGGGGACAGGAACTATGGCTACACCTTC.

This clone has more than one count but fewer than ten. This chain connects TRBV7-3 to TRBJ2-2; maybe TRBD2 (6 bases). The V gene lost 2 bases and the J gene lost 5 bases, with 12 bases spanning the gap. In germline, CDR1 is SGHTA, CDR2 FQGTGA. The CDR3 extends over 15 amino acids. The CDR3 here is CASSLGGGDTGELFF. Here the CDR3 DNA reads TGTGCCAGCAGCTTAGGAGGAGGGGATACCGGGGAGCTGTTTTTT.

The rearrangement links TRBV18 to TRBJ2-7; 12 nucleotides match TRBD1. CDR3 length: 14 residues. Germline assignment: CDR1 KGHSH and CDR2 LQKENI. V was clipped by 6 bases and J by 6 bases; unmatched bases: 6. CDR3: CASSRGTGGFEQYF. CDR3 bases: TGTGCCAGCTCTCGTGGGACAGGGGGCTTCGAGCAGTACTTC.

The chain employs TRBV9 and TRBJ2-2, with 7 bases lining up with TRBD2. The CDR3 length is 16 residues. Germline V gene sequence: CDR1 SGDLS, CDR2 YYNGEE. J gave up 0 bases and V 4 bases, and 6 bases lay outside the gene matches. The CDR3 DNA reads TGTGCCAGCAGCTTCGGGGGGTCACCGAACACCGGGGAGCTGTTTTTT. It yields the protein CASSFGGSPNTGELFF.

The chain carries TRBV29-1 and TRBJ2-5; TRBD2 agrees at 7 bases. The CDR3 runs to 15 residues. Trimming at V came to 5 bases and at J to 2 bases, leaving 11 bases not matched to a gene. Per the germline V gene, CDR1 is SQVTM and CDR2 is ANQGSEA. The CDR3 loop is CSVQGGGSLQETQYF. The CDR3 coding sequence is TGCAGCGTTCAAGGAGGCGGGAGCTTGCAAGAGACCCAGTACTTC.

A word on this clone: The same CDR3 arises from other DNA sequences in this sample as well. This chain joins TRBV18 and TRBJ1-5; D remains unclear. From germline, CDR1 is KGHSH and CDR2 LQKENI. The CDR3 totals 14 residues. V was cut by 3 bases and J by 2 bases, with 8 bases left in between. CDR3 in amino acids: CASSPDGGNQPQHF. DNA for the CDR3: TGTGCCAGCTCACCCGATGGGGGCAATCAGCCCCAGCATTTT.

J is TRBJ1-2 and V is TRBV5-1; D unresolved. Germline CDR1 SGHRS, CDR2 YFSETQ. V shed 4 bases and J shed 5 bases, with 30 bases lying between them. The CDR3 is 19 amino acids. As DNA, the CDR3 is TGCGCCAGCAGCCAACTCCCGGGAAATTCCCTGAGTAACTATTATGGCTACACCTTC. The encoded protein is CASSQLPGNSLSNYYGYTF.

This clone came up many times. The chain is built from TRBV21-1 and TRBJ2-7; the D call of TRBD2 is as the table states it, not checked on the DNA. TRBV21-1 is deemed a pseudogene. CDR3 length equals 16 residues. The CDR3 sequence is CASSKYRREITYEQYF. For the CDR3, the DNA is TGTGCCAGCAGCAAATATCGGCGGGAGATCACCTACGAGCAGTACTTC.

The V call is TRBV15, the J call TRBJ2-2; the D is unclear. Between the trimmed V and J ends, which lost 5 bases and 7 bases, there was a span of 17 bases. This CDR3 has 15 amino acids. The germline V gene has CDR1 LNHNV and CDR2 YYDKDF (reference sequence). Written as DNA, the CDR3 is TGTGCCACCAGCTCAGGCCTGGACGGCGTCGGGGAGCTGTTTTTT. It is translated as CATSSGLDGVGELFF.

The CDR3 nucleotides read TGTGCCAGCAGCGTAGAGGCGGGTAAGCAGCCCCAGCATTTT. This translates into CASSVEAGKQPQHF. The chain uses TRBV9 and TRBJ1-5, with D hard to call. Trimming left V 0 bases short and J 7 bases short, with 11 bases between. Germline-derived CDR1 and CDR2 are SGDLS and YYNGEE. The CDR3 loop spans 14 amino acids.

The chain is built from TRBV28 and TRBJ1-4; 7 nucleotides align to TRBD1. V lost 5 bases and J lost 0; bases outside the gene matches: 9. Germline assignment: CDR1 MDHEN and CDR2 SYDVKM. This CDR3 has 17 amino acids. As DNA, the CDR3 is TGTGCCAGCAGTGGACAGGTCTACTTCACAACTAATGAAAAACTGTTTTTT. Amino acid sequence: CASSGQVYFTTNEKLFF.